This is a list of T cell receptor beta chains from one sample in a study of blood T cell repertoires in COVID-19. Assay: immunoSEQ multiplex PCR; the TCRdb copy retains only in-frame clones and omits some. The table shows 150,000 or so clones, with 85% occurring only once. Sequencing was performed on peripheral blood. These receptors were obtained from a human donor with acute or convalescent COVID-19. The donor label of this sample is uncertain. CDR3s include the opening cysteine and the closing phenylalanine or tryptophan. The order of the fields is J gene, D gene, clone size, V gene, CDR3 protein, CDR3 DNA. D genes are given only for firm matches. Clone sizes are given selectively: once, few, many, or a class where the clone is expanded.

>TRBJ1-1|-|-|TRBV18
CASSQENRKNTEAFF
TGTGCCAGCTCACAAGAGAACAGAAAGAACACTGAAGCTTTCTTT
>TRBJ2-7|-|-|TRBV7-2
CASSMNRGGGTYEQYF
TGTGCCAGCAGCATGAACCGGGGAGGGGGTACCTACGAGCAGTACTTC
>TRBJ2-3|TRBD2|-|TRBV4-2
CASSRLAGGTDTQYF
TGTGCCAGCAGCCGACTAGCGGGGGGCACAGATACGCAGTATTTT
>TRBJ1-1|TRBD1|few|TRBV28
CASSPTPIRQGYAFF
TGTGCCAGCAGTCCGACCCCCATCCGACAGGGGTATGCTTTCTTT
>TRBJ2-6|TRBD1|-|TRBV6-6
CASSQSGGPLTGANVLTF
TGTGCCAGCAGTCAATCAGGGGGTCCCCTAACTGGGGCCAACGTCCTGACTTTC
>TRBJ2-7|-|-|TRBV3-1/TRBV3-2
CASSRRGSSGVRNEQYF
TGTGCCAGCAGCCGTAGGGGTTCCTCGGGGGTTCGGAACGAGCAGTACTTC
>TRBJ1-1|TRBD1|-|TRBV2
CASRGQGTEAFF
TGTGCCAGCAGAGGACAGGGCACTGAAGCTTTCTTT
>TRBJ2-7|-|-|TRBV5-1
CASSFRGGDYEQYF
TGCGCCAGCAGCTTCCGCGGGGGCGACTACGAGCAGTACTTC
>TRBJ2-3|TRBD2|-|TRBV18
CASSVSGGALDTQYF
TGTGCCAGCTCAGTGAGCGGGGGGGCTTTGGATACGCAGTATTTT
>TRBJ2-6|-|-|TRBV28
CASSKNRDWLGSGANVLTF
TGTGCCAGCAGCAAAAACAGGGATTGGTTAGGTTCTGGGGCCAACGTCCTGACTTTC
>TRBJ1-2|-|-|TRBV5-1
CASSPARGNYGYTF
TGCGCCAGCAGCCCCGCCCGCGGGAACTATGGCTACACCTTC
>TRBJ2-2|-|-|TRBV19
CASNKGVGTANTGELFF
TGTGCCAGTAACAAGGGGGTTGGAACGGCGAACACCGGGGAGCTGTTTTTT
>TRBJ1-2|-|-|TRBV6-1
CASSEATTLNYGYTF
TGTGCCAGCAGTGAAGCTACGACACTGAACTATGGCTACACCTTC
>TRBJ2-1|-|-|TRBV6-2/TRBV6-3
CASSYPEGVWSYNEQFF
TGTGCCAGCAGTTACCCAGAGGGGGTATGGTCCTACAATGAGCAGTTCTTC
>TRBJ1-3|-|-|TRBV9
CASSVALTPGNTIYF
TGTGCCAGCAGCGTAGCACTAACCCCCGGAAACACCATATATTTT
>TRBJ1-1|TRBD1|-|TRBV14
CASSDGQGARLAFF
TGTGCCAGCAGCGACGGACAGGGGGCGAGGCTAGCTTTCTTT
>TRBJ2-7|TRBD1|once|TRBV9
CASSEQGNKGYEQYF
TGTGCCAGCAGCGAACAGGGGAACAAAGGCTACGAGCAGTACTTC
>TRBJ2-1|TRBD1|-|TRBV10-2
CASSESPGTGSINEQFF
TGCGCCAGCAGCGAAAGTCCTGGGACAGGGAGTATCAATGAGCAGTTCTTC
>TRBJ2-3|TRBD2|-|TRBV6-1
CASSEGVAGPTDTQYF
TGTGCCAGCAGTGAAGGCGTAGCGGGACCCACAGATACGCAGTATTTT
>TRBJ2-1|TRBD2|-|TRBV4-3
CASSRTSGGVNEQFF
TGCGCCAGCAGCCGGACTAGCGGGGGGGTCAATGAGCAGTTCTTC
>TRBJ1-5|TRBD1|-|TRBV29-1
CSVGTGGGSGNQPQHF
TGCAGCGTTGGGACAGGGGGAGGGTCTGGCAATCAGCCCCAGCATTTT
>TRBJ1-5|TRBD1|-|TRBV28
CAGQGINSNQPQHF
TGTGCGGGACAGGGGATAAATAGCAATCAGCCCCAGCATTTT
>TRBJ2-5|TRBD2|-|TRBV28
CASSLFETSGGWEETQYF
TGTGCCAGCAGTTTATTCGAGACTAGCGGGGGTTGGGAGGAGACCCAGTACTTC
>TRBJ2-1|TRBD2|-|TRBV27
CASSPRTSGGNYRYNEQFF
TGTGCCAGCAGCCCGAGGACTAGCGGGGGTAACTATAGATACAATGAGCAGTTCTTC
>TRBJ1-1|-|-|TRBV11-3
CASRVDGRTEAFF
TGTGCCAGCAGAGTCGATGGGAGGACTGAAGCTTTCTTT
>TRBJ2-7|TRBD2|-|TRBV11-3
CASSFSETSGRAYEQYF
TGTGCCAGCAGCTTCTCCGAGACTAGCGGGAGGGCCTACGAGCAGTACTTC
>TRBJ2-5|TRBD2|-|TRBV5-8
CASSQGLAQETQYF
TGTGCCAGCAGCCAAGGACTAGCGCAAGAGACCCAGTACTTC
>TRBJ2-4|-|-|TRBV5-4
CASSLPGRTNIQYF
TGTGCCAGCAGCTTGCCAGGGCGGACAAACATTCAGTACTTC
>TRBJ1-1|TRBD1|-|TRBV11-2
CASSPDIRGLSNGFF
TGTGCCAGCAGCCCCGATATCAGGGGGCTGAGTAACGGTTTCTTT
>TRBJ2-7|-|-|TRBV18
CASSLQGNSYEQYF
TGTGCCAGCTCTCTCCAGGGGAACTCCTACGAGCAGTACTTC
>TRBJ2-2|-|-|TRBV9
CASSVGGGGGGELFF
TGTGCCAGCAGCGTAGGTGGGGGAGGTGGCGGGGAGCTGTTTTTT
>TRBJ1-1|-|-|TRBV5-5
CASSLVEVRMNTEAFF
TGTGCCAGCAGCTTGGTTGAGGTCCGCATGAACACTGAAGCTTTCTTT
>TRBJ2-1|-|-|TRBV4-3
CASSQDYYNEQFF
TGCGCCAGCAGCCAAGATTACTACAATGAGCAGTTCTTC
>TRBJ1-1|-|once|TRBV11-2
CASSLDTRRITEAFF
TGTGCCAGCAGCTTAGATACCCGGAGAATCACTGAAGCTTTCTTT
>TRBJ1-1|TRBD1|-|TRBV6-5
CASRKDRAGTEAFF
TGTGCCAGCAGAAAGGACAGGGCGGGCACTGAAGCTTTCTTT
>TRBJ1-1|-|few|TRBV11-2
CASSFSGANTEAFF
TGTGCCAGCAGCTTTTCAGGGGCGAACACTGAAGCTTTCTTT
>TRBJ2-7|TRBD2|-|TRBV7-9
CASSLSAGGTYEQYF
TGTGCCAGCAGCTTATCAGCGGGGGGGACCTACGAGCAGTACTTC
>TRBJ2-1|TRBD2|-|TRBV7-2
CASTPGGSSYNEQFF
TGTGCCAGCACCCCGGGGGGGAGCTCCTACAATGAGCAGTTCTTC
>TRBJ1-6|-|-|TRBV13
CASSFSGNNSPLHF
TGTGCCAGCAGCTTTTCGGGGAATAATTCACCCCTCCACTTT
>TRBJ1-1|-|-|TRBV13
CASSQYGGDTEAFF
TGTGCCAGCAGCCAATATGGGGGGGACACTGAAGCTTTCTTT
>TRBJ1-1|-|-|TRBV7-2
CASRRQKSNTEAFF
TGTGCCAGCAGGCGACAGAAATCGAACACTGAAGCTTTCTTT
>TRBJ1-1|TRBD1|once|TRBV28
CASSSTGGGNTEAFF
TGTGCCAGCAGTTCCACAGGGGGGGGGAACACTGAAGCTTTCTTT
>TRBJ2-1|TRBD2|-|TRBV7-2
CASSLRGFSGVNEQFF
TGTGCCAGCAGCTTGAGGGGGTTTAGCGGGGTCAATGAGCAGTTCTTC
>TRBJ2-5|-|-|TRBV7-7
CASSLGLQETQYF
TGTGCCAGCAGCTTAGGTCTCCAAGAGACCCAGTACTTC
>TRBJ2-7|TRBD2|-|TRBV5-1
CASSLASGGISSYEQYF
TGCGCCAGCAGCTTGGCCTCGGGGGGTATTAGCTCCTACGAGCAGTACTTC
>TRBJ1-1|-|-|TRBV29-1
CSVPTGGGEAFF
TGCAGCGTTCCGACGGGGGGTGGTGAAGCTTTCTTT
>TRBJ2-2|-|-|TRBV5-4
CASRPMEQRNTGELFF
TGTGCCAGTAGACCTATGGAGCAAAGGAACACCGGGGAGCTGTTTTTT
>TRBJ2-2|-|-|TRBV5-4
CASSFAGGAGTGELFF
TGTGCCAGCAGTTTTGCTGGGGGGGCGGGGACCGGGGAGCTGTTTTTT
>TRBJ2-1|TRBD2|-|TRBV4-2
CASSQDIQPRLAGGRNEQFF
TGTGCCAGCAGCCAAGATATCCAACCCCGACTAGCGGGGGGGAGGAATGAGCAGTTCTTC
>TRBJ2-7|TRBD2|-|TRBV6-2/TRBV6-3
CASSKTSIHEQYF
TGTGCCAGCAGCAAGACTAGCATCCACGAGCAGTACTTC
>TRBJ2-7|-|-|TRBV6-5
CASSYSGRIYEQYF
TGTGCCAGCAGTTACTCGGGGAGAATCTACGAGCAGTACTTC
>TRBJ1-1|-|-|TRBV4-3
CASSQDLGDTEAFF
TGCGCCAGCAGCCAGGACCTCGGGGACACTGAAGCTTTCTTT
>TRBJ1-4|-|-|TRBV18
CASKSGQMNEKLFF
TGTGCCAGTAAGAGTGGACAGATGAATGAAAAACTGTTTTTT